This T cell receptor (beta chain) appears in the sequencing data of a study of cytomegalovirus exposure and HLA in healthy donors. Study in general: A data release that came early held roughly 85 million unique TCRs from HLA-typed donors.

Amplification used 60 Vbeta primers and 13 Jbeta primers. Original analysis: Later work found roughly 80 million unique TCR beta chains, with roughly 11 million shared. Sequenced by immunoSEQ multiplex PCR; TCRdb stores in-frame clones only, minus some. D and trimming were read from the DNA, whereas the V and J calls and clone size are those reported in that table. The sample consists of about 190,000 clones, about 86% of them appearing once. This clone has just one count. As yet, its antigen is unknown. The V gene's germline CDR1 is MDHEN and CDR2 SYDVKM. The CDR3 is 15 residues long. With V trimmed by 8 bases and J by 3 bases, 9 bases remained unmatched. Study-wide results and caveats: A later analysis showed TCR association rates differing by HLA locus, peaking at DRB1 and lowest at HLA-C. Reports described diagnosis of cytomegalovirus status by the classifier as highly specific and sensitive.

The chain links TRBV28 to TRBJ2-1; 8 bases are shared with TRBD2. The receptor was derived from a woman aged 18-29 years in good health and CMV-seropositive. Sequenced: PBMCs. In DNA form, the CDR3 reads TGTGCCAGCCCACCGACAGCGGGGGACTACAATGAGCAGTTCTTC. Protein product: CASPPTAGDYNEQFF.